The rows below give T cell receptor beta chains drawn from one sample of a study of blood T cell repertoires in COVID-19. The repertoire was sequenced with immunoSEQ multiplex PCR; TCRdb's copy has only in-frame clones and lacks some. The table has around 250,000 clones, 85% to 90% seen once. The source material was PBMCs or T cells enriched from blood (not recorded which). The receptors were gathered from a man in his late teens or twenties who had recovered from COVID-19. CDR3s include the opening cysteine and the closing phenylalanine or tryptophan. A D gene is named only where the DNA matches it firmly. Only some rows state a clone size, as once, few, many or a class for expanded clones.

size: -
J: TRBJ1-1
D: -
V: TRBV6-4
CDR3: CASSSSQGGTEAFF
DNA: TGTGCCAGCAGTTCGTCCCAGGGTGGCACTGAAGCTTTCTTT

size: -
J: TRBJ1-2
D: -
V: TRBV11-2
CDR3: CASSLDPGWYGYTF
DNA: TGTGCCAGCAGCTTAGATCCGGGGTGGTATGGCTACACCTTC

size: -
J: TRBJ1-3
D: -
V: TRBV3-1/TRBV3-2
CDR3: CASSQDIVLGNTIYF
DNA: TGTGCCAGCAGCCAGGACATTGTACTTGGAAACACCATATATTTT

size: -
J: TRBJ2-5
D: TRBD1
V: TRBV5-8
CDR3: CASSWGTGIGETQYF
DNA: TGTGCCAGCAGCTGGGGGACAGGGATAGGGGAGACCCAGTACTTC

size: -
J: TRBJ2-1
D: TRBD2
V: TRBV27
CDR3: CASSRREGFYNEQFF
DNA: TGTGCCAGCAGTAGGCGGGAGGGCTTCTACAATGAGCAGTTCTTC

size: -
J: TRBJ2-7
D: -
V: TRBV19
CDR3: CASSTVAGDTYEQYF
DNA: TGTGCCAGTAGTACGGTCGCAGGGGATACCTACGAGCAGTACTTC

size: once
J: TRBJ2-3
D: TRBD2
V: TRBV6-5
CDR3: CASSRLAGHTDTQYF
DNA: TGTGCCAGCAGTCGACTAGCGGGGCACACAGATACGCAGTATTTT

size: -
J: TRBJ1-1
D: TRBD1
V: TRBV11-3
CDR3: CASSPRTGGAEEAFF
DNA: TGTGCCAGCAGCCCGAGGACAGGGGGCGCCGAGGAAGCTTTCTTT

size: -
J: TRBJ2-1
D: TRBD2
V: TRBV4-1
CDR3: CASSQANLVAWTSNEQFF
DNA: TGCGCCAGCAGCCAAGCGAATCTCGTGGCCTGGACTAGCAATGAGCAGTTCTTC

size: -
J: TRBJ1-3
D: -
V: TRBV28
CDR3: CATLQGRSGNTIYF
DNA: TGTGCCACTCTACAGGGCCGCTCTGGAAACACCATATATTTT

size: -
J: TRBJ1-1
D: TRBD1
V: TRBV28
CDR3: CASSRQGDTEAFF
DNA: TGTGCCAGCAGCAGACAGGGAGACACTGAAGCTTTCTTT

size: few
J: TRBJ1-1
D: -
V: TRBV5-1
CDR3: CASSLAVMNTEAFF
DNA: TGCGCCAGCAGCTTGGCGGTCATGAACACTGAAGCTTTCTTT

size: -
J: TRBJ2-5
D: -
V: TRBV7-7
CDR3: CASSLGRLLSQETQYF
DNA: TGTGCTAGCAGCTTAGGGCGACTACTATCTCAAGAGACCCAGTACTTC

size: -
J: TRBJ2-3
D: -
V: TRBV12-3/TRBV12-4
CDR3: CASSFSGRDTQYF
DNA: TGTGCCAGCAGTTTTAGTGGTCGCGATACGCAGTATTTT

size: -
J: TRBJ2-4
D: -
V: TRBV24-1
CDR3: CATSDIGVENIQYF
DNA: TGTGCCACCAGTGATATCGGGGTCGAAAACATTCAGTACTTC

size: -
J: TRBJ1-1
D: TRBD1
V: TRBV5-1
CDR3: CASSSVGQGRSEAFF
DNA: TGCGCCAGCAGCTCGGTGGGACAGGGGAGGTCTGAAGCTTTCTTT

size: -
J: TRBJ1-2
D: -
V: TRBV5-1
CDR3: CASSLESLGYTF
DNA: TGCGCCAGCAGCTTGGAATCCCTGGGCTACACCTTC

size: -
J: TRBJ1-1
D: -
V: TRBV7-2
CDR3: CASSIRTVDTEAFF
DNA: TGTGCCAGCAGCATCCGGACAGTTGACACTGAAGCTTTCTTT

size: few
J: TRBJ1-6
D: TRBD1
V: TRBV18
CDR3: CASSKDRGYSPLHF
DNA: TGTGCCAGCTCAAAGGACAGGGGTTATTCACCCCTCCACTTT

size: -
J: TRBJ1-5
D: -
V: TRBV29-1
CDR3: CSVRDNGQPQHF
DNA: TGCAGCGTCCGGGATAACGGTCAGCCCCAGCATTTT

size: -
J: TRBJ1-3
D: -
V: TRBV5-1
CDR3: CASSLEVRGLSGNTIYF
DNA: TGCGCCAGCAGCTTGGAGGTCAGGGGATTATCTGGAAACACCATATATTTT

size: -
J: TRBJ1-5
D: -
V: TRBV19
CDR3: CASSSGIWAQPQHF
DNA: TGTGCCAGTAGTTCAGGGATTTGGGCTCAGCCCCAGCATTTT

size: once
J: TRBJ1-2
D: TRBD1
V: TRBV5-1
CDR3: CASSLAAVRGHGYTF
DNA: TGCGCCAGCAGCTTGGCCGCAGTCAGGGGGCATGGCTACACCTTC

size: -
J: TRBJ1-1
D: TRBD1
V: TRBV18
CDR3: CASSPQGAPTEAFF
DNA: TGTGCCAGCTCACCACAGGGGGCGCCCACTGAAGCTTTCTTT

size: -
J: TRBJ2-7
D: TRBD1
V: TRBV12-5
CDR3: CASGSWDRDFEQYF
DNA: TGTGCTAGTGGCTCATGGGACAGGGACTTCGAGCAGTACTTC

size: -
J: TRBJ1-5
D: -
V: TRBV6-5
CDR3: CASSEGLGAGQPQHF
DNA: TGTGCCAGCAGCGAGGGTTTGGGAGCCGGTCAGCCCCAGCATTTT

size: -
J: TRBJ2-7
D: -
V: TRBV27
CDR3: CASSFSARAGYEQYF
DNA: TGTGCCAGCAGTTTTTCCGCCAGGGCTGGGTACGAGCAGTACTTC

size: -
J: TRBJ2-2
D: TRBD2
V: TRBV3-1/TRBV3-2
CDR3: CASSQTSGAINTGELFF
DNA: TGTGCCAGCAGCCAAACTAGCGGGGCGATAAACACCGGGGAGCTGTTTTTT

size: once
J: TRBJ1-1
D: TRBD1
V: TRBV29-1
CDR3: CSVSDRSTEAFF
DNA: TGCAGCGTTTCGGACAGGTCCACTGAAGCTTTCTTT

size: -
J: TRBJ1-2
D: TRBD1
V: TRBV6-5
CDR3: CASTPGQGYGYTF
DNA: TGTGCCAGCACTCCGGGACAGGGGTATGGCTACACCTTC

size: -
J: TRBJ2-5
D: TRBD1
V: TRBV5-4
CDR3: CASSSPGQPAADQETQYF
DNA: TGTGCCAGCAGCTCTCCGGGACAGCCTGCCGCGGATCAAGAGACCCAGTACTTC

size: -
J: TRBJ2-7
D: TRBD2
V: TRBV27
CDR3: CASGGQEGAGGGYEQYF
DNA: TGTGCCAGCGGGGGACAAGAAGGAGCGGGAGGGGGCTACGAGCAGTACTTC

size: -
J: TRBJ2-1
D: TRBD2
V: TRBV3-1/TRBV3-2
CDR3: CASGRLAGVRNEQFF
DNA: TGTGCCAGCGGGCGACTAGCGGGGGTTAGGAATGAGCAGTTCTTC

size: -
J: TRBJ2-5
D: -
V: TRBV3-1/TRBV3-2
CDR3: CASSQEPRETQYF
DNA: TGTGCCAGCAGCCAAGAGCCGCGGGAGACCCAGTACTTC

size: -
J: TRBJ1-6
D: TRBD1
V: TRBV7-6
CDR3: CASSTGQGGSSPLHF
DNA: TGTGCCAGCAGCACAGGACAGGGTGGGAGTTCACCCCTCCACTTT

size: -
J: TRBJ1-5
D: TRBD1
V: TRBV2
CDR3: CASRTGTGSNQPQHF
DNA: TGTGCCAGCAGAACCGGGACAGGTAGCAATCAGCCCCAGCATTTT

size: -
J: TRBJ2-1
D: -
V: TRBV12-3/TRBV12-4
CDR3: CASRLLAGEQFF
DNA: TGTGCCAGCAGACTACTAGCAGGTGAGCAGTTCTTC

size: -
J: TRBJ1-3
D: TRBD1
V: TRBV18
CDR3: CASSPPTGVPGNTIYF
DNA: TGTGCCAGCTCACCACCCACAGGGGTCCCTGGAAACACCATATATTTT

size: -
J: TRBJ1-1
D: -
V: TRBV7-3
CDR3: CASSLGLMNTEAFF
DNA: TGTGCCAGCAGCTTAGGACTGATGAACACTGAAGCTTTCTTT

size: once
J: TRBJ2-1
D: -
V: TRBV6-5
CDR3: CASSYGRVQGQFF
DNA: TGTGCCAGCAGTTACGGGCGTGTTCAGGGGCAGTTCTTC

size: -
J: TRBJ2-2
D: -
V: TRBV11-3
CDR3: CASSRWVSSRYMDTGELFF
DNA: TGTGCCAGCAGCCGTTGGGTCTCTAGCCGGTACATGGACACCGGGGAGCTGTTTTTT